The T cell receptor (beta chain) described here comes from a study of early T cells in non-severe SARS-CoV-2 infection. Across the study: RNA in bulk from unsorted whole blood was sequenced, and chains were unpaired. General observations from the study: VDJdb matching, biased toward anti-spike CD8 responses, missed private and CD4 specificities.

The germline gives CDR1 SGHTA, CDR2 FQGNSA. This CDR3 contains 14 residues. V was pared by 5 bases and J by 7 bases, with 14 bases between. There are a few counts of this clonotype. Its antigen remains unidentified. One entry per CDR3 protein, called by TCRdb with MiXCR from the 5' RACE reads. Of around 45,000 distinct CDR3 sequences in the sample, about 4% are singletons; the top ten hold over 3%. The gene calls are TRBV7-2 and TRBJ1-4, with D perhaps TRBD1 (6 bases). This TCR was sampled from an adult who was a healthcare worker with PCR-confirmed SARS-CoV-2 infection or an uninfected control (not recorded which). Sample: whole blood. The CDR3 nucleotides read TGTGCCAGCAGCCGCGGGACACTAGGTGAAAAACTGTTTTTT. Residues: CASSRGTLGEKLFF.